These T cell receptor beta chains were read from a single sample in a study of T cell changes during pregnancy in multiple sclerosis. The method was immunoSEQ multiplex PCR; TCRdb's version includes in-frame clones alone and lacks a portion of them. The table records roughly 80,000 clones, around 91% of them present only once. Sequenced here: peripheral blood, sampled before pregnancy. Every receptor here comes from a female donor with multiple sclerosis, enrolled in a pregnancy study. CDR3s include the opening cysteine and the closing phenylalanine or tryptophan. The order of the fields is V gene, CDR3 length, J gene, clone size, CDR3 protein. Expanded clones get a size class; other rows say once, few or many, or leave the size out.

TRBV28	13	TRBJ2-3	NA	CASRGQGTDTQYF
TRBV6-5	14	TRBJ2-2	NA	CASLGQGNTGELFF
TRBV6-5	13	TRBJ2-5	NA	CASTQPGGETQYF
TRBV5-1	16	TRBJ2-1	once	CASSLEPGGAYNEQFF
TRBV28	12	TRBJ1-1	NA	CASSTPGDRAFF
TRBV28	14	TRBJ2-1	NA	CASSPPQRGPEQFF
TRBV28	14	TRBJ1-2	NA	CASSWGGGNSGYTF
TRBV30	13	TRBJ1-1	few	CAWSEDRGTEAFF
TRBV4-2	15	TRBJ2-7	few	CASSQESGGPYEQYF
TRBV18	17	TRBJ1-1	NA	CASSRGTGSIMNTEAFF
TRBV7-8	18	TRBJ1-1	NA	CASSFGGGDSPGNTEAFF
TRBV9	20	TRBJ2-1	once	CASSRKAGLAGGQDYNEQFF
TRBV28	20	TRBJ2-1	NA	CASSLLGLGLRGTSYNEQFF
TRBV30	14	TRBJ1-1	NA	CAWSVVGGNTEAFF
TRBV10-3	12	TRBJ1-2	NA	CAISGGRYGYTF
TRBV5-1	15	TRBJ2-7	NA	CASKVGGLTFGEQYF
TRBV5-1	19	TRBJ2-1	NA	CASSQITRGAPFSYNEQFF
TRBV9	11	TRBJ2-2	few	CASSAMGELFF
TRBV7-2	13	TRBJ1-1	NA	CASSVQGDTEAFF
TRBV4-1	17	TRBJ1-1	NA	CASSQVRGDWLNTEAFF
TRBV28	16	TRBJ1-4	NA	CASSLPTGGGGEKLFF
TRBV6-5	14	TRBJ2-2	NA	CASTWLAGAGELFF
TRBV18	14	TRBJ1-5	NA	CASSSDQDYQPQHF
TRBV5-1	14	TRBJ2-3	NA	CASDLAGGTDTQYF
TRBV19	13	TRBJ2-7	NA	CASSSGQGDEQYF
TRBV6-5	11	TRBJ2-1	NA	CAAQRYNEQFF
TRBV4-1	15	TRBJ1-2	NA	CASSHLGGGSYGYTF
TRBV28	15	TRBJ2-3	once	CASSFNGGAPDTQYF
TRBV27	14	TRBJ1-1	NA	CASTPTGAPSEAFF
TRBV5-6	13	TRBJ1-2	NA	CASSLGSLYGYTF
TRBV4-1	15	TRBJ2-7	NA	CASSPSWQGTYEQYF
TRBV28	15	TRBJ1-5	once	CASSSPGQGNQPQHF
TRBV2	14	TRBJ1-2	NA	CASSGTGGFYGYTF
TRBV7-8	14	TRBJ1-4	NA	CASSLFTTNEKLFF
TRBV5-4	14	TRBJ1-4	NA	CASSGRGVGEKLFF
TRBV28	14	TRBJ1-2	NA	CASSLGGINYGYTF
TRBV7-3	16	TRBJ2-1	NA	CASSLIGGSSYNEQFF
TRBV2	13	TRBJ1-3	NA	CASGGQAANTIYF
TRBV29-1	17	TRBJ2-3	NA	CSVAGLAGGSSTDTQYF
TRBV7-9	14	TRBJ2-1	NA	CASSQGTGQGEQFF
TRBV7-3	13	TRBJ2-5	NA	CASSPGQGETQYF
TRBV7-8	14	TRBJ1-2	NA	CASSAKGVGYGYTF
TRBV7-2	15	TRBJ2-1	NA	CASGPGDVIEGEQFF
TRBV5-1	13	TRBJ1-1	NA	CVSSLGGGTEAFF
TRBV9	13	TRBJ1-1	NA	CASSVRTGGEAFF
TRBV4-1	15	TRBJ2-3	NA	CASSQGGLSTDTQYF
TRBV7-7	13	TRBJ2-5	NA	CASSYYFQETQYF
TRBV21-1	14	TRBJ1-5	NA	CAGPRTGPDQPQHF
TRBV7-9	17	TRBJ1-3	NA	CASSRGGGPHSGNTIYF
TRBV9	13	TRBJ2-1	once	CASSVALGRGQFF
TRBV10-2	13	TRBJ1-1	NA	CASMRDYSTEAFF
TRBV9	16	TRBJ2-3	NA	CASSVRAGGSGDTQYF
TRBV30	14	TRBJ1-5	NA	CAWSPLGANQPQHF